The clone carrying this T cell receptor (beta chain) was seen at least ten times. Its antigen is not identified. The data derive from a study of neurological immune-mediated disorders. Whole-study findings and limits: Patients with HTLV-1-associated myelopathy showed the most TCR clonal expansion. Those with multiple sclerosis showed the least, falling below healthy controls.

TCRdb analysed the 5' RACE reads with MiXCR anew, one entry per CDR3 protein. Of tens of thousands of distinct CDR3 sequences in the sample, approximately 13% are singletons; the top ten hold approximately 5.5%. The CDR3 contains 14 residues. Germline CDR1 and CDR2: SGHVS and FNYEAQ. Trimming took 2 bases from V and 5 from J, leaving 11 bases between them. Time point defined: technical triplicate 1. The sample taken for sequencing was CD4+ T cells from blood. The gene calls are TRBV7-6 and TRBJ2-3; D is uncertain. The clonotype originates from a female donor with HTLV-1-associated myelopathy (HAM/TSP). CDR3 amino acids: CASSLRLGQDTQYF. CDR3 coding DNA: TGTGCCAGCAGCTTAAGGCTAGGCCAAGATACGCAGTATTTT.